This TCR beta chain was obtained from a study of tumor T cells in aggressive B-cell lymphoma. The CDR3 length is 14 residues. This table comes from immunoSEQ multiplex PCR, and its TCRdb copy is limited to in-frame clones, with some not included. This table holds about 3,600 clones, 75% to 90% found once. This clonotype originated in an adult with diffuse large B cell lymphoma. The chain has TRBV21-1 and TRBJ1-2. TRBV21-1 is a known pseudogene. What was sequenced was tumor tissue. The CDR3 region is CASPYQRGSYGYTF. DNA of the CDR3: TGTGCCAGCCCTTACCAGCGGGGGAGCTATGGCTACACCTTC.